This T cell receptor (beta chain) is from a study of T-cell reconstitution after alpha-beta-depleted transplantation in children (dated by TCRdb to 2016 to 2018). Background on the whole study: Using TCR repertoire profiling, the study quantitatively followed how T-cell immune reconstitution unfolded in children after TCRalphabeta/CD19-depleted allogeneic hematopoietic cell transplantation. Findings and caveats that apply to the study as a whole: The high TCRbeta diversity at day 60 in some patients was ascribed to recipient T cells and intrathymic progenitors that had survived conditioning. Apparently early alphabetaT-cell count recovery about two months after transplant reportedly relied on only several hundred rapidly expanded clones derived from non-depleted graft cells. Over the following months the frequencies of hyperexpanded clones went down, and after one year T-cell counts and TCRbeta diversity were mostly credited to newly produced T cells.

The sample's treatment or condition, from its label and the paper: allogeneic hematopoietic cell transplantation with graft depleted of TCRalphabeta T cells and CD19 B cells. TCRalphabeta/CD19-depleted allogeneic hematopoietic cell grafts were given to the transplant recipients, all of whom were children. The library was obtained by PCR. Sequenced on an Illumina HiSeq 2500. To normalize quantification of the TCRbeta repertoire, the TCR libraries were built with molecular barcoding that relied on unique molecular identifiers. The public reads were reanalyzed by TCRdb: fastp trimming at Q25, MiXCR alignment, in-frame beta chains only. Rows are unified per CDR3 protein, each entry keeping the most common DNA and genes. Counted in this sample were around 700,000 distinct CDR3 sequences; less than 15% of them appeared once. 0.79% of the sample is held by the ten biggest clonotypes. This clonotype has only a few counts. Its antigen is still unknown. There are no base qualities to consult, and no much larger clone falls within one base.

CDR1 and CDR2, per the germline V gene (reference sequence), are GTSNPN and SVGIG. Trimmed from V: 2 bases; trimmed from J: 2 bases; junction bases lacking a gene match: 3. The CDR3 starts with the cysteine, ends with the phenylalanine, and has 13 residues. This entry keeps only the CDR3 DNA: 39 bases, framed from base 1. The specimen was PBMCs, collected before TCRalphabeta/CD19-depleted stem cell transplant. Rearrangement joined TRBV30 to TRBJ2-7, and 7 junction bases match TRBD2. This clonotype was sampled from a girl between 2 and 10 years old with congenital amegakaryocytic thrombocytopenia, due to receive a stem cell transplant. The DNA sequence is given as TGTGCCTGGAGTAAAGGACTAGCCTACGAGCAGTACTTC. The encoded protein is CAWSKGLAYEQYF.